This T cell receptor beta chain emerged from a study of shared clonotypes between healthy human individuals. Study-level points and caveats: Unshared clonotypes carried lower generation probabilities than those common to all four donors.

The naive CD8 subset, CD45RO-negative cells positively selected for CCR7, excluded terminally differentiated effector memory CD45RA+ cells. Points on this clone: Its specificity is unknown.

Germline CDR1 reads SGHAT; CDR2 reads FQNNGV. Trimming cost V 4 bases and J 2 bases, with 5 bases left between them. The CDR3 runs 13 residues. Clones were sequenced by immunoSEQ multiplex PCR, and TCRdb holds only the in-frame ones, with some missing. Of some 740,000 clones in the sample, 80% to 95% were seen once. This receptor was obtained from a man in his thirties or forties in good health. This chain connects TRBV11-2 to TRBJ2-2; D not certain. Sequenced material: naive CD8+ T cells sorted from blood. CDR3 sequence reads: CASSYENTGELFF. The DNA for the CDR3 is TGTGCCAGCAGCTACGAAAACACCGGGGAGCTGTTTTTT.